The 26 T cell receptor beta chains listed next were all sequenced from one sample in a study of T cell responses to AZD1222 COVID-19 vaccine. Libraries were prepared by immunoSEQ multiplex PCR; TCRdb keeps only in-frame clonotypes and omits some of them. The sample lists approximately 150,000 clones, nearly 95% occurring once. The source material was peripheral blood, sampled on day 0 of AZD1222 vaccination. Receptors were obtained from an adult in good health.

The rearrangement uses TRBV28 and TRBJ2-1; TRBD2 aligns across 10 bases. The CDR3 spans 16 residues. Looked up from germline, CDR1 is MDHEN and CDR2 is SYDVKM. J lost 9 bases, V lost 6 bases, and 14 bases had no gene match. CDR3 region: CASSSLGSGRAFEQFF. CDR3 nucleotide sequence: TGTGCCAGCAGCTCCCTTGGGAGCGGGAGGGCCTTTGAGCAGTTCTTC.

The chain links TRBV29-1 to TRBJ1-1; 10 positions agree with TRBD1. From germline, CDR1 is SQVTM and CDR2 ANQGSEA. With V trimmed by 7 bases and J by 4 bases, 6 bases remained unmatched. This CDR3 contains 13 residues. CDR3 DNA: TGCAGCGGACGGACAGGGGGTCTCACTGAAGCTTTCTTT. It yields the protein CSGRTGGLTEAFF.

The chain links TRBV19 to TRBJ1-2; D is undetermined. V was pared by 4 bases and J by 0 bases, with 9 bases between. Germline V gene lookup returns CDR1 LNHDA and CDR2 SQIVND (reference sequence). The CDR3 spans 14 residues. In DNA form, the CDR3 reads TGTGCCAGTAGTAAGGGCAGTTCTAACTATGGCTACACCTTC. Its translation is CASSKGSSNYGYTF.

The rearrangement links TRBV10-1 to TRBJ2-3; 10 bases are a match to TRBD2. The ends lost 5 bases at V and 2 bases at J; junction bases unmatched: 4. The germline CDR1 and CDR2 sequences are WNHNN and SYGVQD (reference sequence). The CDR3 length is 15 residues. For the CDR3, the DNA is TGCGCCAGCAGTTCTAGCGGGGGCCCCACAGATACGCAGTATTTT. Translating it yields CASSSSGGPTDTQYF.

CDR3 sequence: CASSYSSGEEAFF. As DNA, the CDR3 is TGTGCCAGCAGTTACTCCTCAGGGGAGGAAGCTTTCTTT. V is TRBV6-5 and J is TRBJ1-1; a weak D match, TRBD1 (6 bases). The CDR3 is 13 amino acids. Per the germline V gene, CDR1 is MNHEY and CDR2 is SVGAGI. The V gene lost 0 bases and the J gene lost 8 bases, with 10 bases spanning the gap.

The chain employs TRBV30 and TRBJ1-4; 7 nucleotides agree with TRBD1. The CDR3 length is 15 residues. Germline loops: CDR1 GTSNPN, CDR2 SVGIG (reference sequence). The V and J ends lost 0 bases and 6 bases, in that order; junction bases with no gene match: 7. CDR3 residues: CAWSVSGQWDEKLFF. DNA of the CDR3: TGTGCCTGGAGTGTGTCGGGACAGTGGGATGAAAAACTGTTTTTT.

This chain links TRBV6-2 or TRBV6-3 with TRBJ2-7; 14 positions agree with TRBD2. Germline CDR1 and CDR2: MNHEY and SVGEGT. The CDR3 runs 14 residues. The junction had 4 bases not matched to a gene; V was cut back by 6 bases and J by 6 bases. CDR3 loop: CASSWTSGRPEQYF. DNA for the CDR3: TGTGCCAGCAGCTGGACTAGCGGGAGGCCCGAGCAGTACTTC.

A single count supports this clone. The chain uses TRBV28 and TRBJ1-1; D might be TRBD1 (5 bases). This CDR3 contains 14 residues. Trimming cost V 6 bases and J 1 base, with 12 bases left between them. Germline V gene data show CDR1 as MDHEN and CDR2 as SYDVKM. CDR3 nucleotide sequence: TGTGCCAGCAGGAGTGGGACGACGAACACTGAAGCTTTCTTT. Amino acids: CASRSGTTNTEAFF.

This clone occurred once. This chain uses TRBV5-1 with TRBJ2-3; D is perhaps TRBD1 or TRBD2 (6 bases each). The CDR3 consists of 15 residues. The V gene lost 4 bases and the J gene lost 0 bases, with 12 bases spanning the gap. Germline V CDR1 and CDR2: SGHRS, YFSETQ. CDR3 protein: CASSPAGQSTDTQYF. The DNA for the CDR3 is TGCGCCAGCAGCCCGGCGGGACAAAGCACAGATACGCAGTATTTT.

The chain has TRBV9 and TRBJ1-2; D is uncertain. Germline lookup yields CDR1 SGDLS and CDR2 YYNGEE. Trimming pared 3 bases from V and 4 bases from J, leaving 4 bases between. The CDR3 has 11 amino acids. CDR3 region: CASSEGYGYTF. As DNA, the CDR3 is TGTGCCAGCAGCGAGGGCTATGGCTACACCTTC.

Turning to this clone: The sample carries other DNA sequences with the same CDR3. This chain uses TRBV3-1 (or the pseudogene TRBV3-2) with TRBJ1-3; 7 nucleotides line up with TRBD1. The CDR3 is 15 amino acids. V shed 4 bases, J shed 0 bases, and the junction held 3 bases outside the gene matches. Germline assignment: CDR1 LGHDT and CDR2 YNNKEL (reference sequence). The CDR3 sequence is CASSLRQGSGNTIYF. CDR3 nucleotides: TGTGCCAGCAGCCTTCGACAGGGCTCTGGAAACACCATATATTTT.

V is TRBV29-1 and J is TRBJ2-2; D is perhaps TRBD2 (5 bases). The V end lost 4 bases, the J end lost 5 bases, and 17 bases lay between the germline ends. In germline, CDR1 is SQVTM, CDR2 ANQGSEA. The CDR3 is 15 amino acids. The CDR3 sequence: CSVAPSVGGTGELFF. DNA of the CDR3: TGCAGCGTTGCCCCATCAGTTGGAGGAACCGGGGAGCTGTTTTTT.

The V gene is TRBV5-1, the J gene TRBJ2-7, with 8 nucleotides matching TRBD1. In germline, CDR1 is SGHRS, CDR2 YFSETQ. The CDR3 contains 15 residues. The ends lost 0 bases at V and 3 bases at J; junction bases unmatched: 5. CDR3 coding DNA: TGCGCCAGCAGCTTGGATTGGACAGGGAGCTACGAGCAGTACTTC. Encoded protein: CASSLDWTGSYEQYF.

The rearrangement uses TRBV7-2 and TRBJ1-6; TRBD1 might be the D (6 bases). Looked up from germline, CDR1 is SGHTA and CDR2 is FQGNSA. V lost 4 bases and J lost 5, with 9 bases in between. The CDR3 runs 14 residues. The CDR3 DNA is TGTGCCAGCAGCTCCTACAGGGATAATTCACCCCTCCACTTT. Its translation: CASSSYRDNSPLHF.

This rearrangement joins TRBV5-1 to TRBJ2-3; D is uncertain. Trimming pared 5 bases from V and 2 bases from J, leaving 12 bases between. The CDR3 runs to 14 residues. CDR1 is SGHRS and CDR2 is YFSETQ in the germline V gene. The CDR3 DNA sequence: TGCGCCAGCAGTATTTACACGCTCACAGATACGCAGTATTTT. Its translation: CASSIYTLTDTQYF.

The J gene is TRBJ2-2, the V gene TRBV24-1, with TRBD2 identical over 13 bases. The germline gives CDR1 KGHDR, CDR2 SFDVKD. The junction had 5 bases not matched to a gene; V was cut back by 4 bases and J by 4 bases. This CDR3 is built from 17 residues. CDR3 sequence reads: CATSDHGLAGATGELFF. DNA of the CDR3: TGTGCCACCAGTGACCATGGACTAGCGGGAGCCACCGGGGAGCTGTTTTTT.

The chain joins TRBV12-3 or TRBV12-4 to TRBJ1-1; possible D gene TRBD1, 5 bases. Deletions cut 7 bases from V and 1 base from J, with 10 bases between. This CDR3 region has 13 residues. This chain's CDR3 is CASNRGENTEAFF. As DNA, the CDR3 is TGTGCCAGCAATCGGGGCGAGAACACTGAAGCTTTCTTT.

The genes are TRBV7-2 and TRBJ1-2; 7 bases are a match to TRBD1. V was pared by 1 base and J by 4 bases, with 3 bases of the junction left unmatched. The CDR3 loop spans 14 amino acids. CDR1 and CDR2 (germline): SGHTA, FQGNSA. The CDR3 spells CASSLGRGTYGYTF. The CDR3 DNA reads TGTGCCAGCAGCTTAGGCAGGGGGACCTATGGCTACACCTTC.

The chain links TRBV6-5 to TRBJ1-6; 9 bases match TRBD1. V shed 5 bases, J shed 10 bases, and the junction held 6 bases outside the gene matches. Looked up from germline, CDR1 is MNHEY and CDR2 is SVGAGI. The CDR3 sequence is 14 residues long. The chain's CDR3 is CASSRDREESPLHF. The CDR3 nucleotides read TGTGCCAGCAGTCGGGACAGGGAAGAATCACCCCTCCACTTT.

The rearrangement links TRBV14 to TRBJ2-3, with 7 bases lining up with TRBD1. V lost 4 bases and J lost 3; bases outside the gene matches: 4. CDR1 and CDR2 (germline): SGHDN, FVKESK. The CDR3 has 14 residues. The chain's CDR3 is CASSPPGQTDTQYF. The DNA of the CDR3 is TGTGCCAGCAGCCCACCGGGACAGACAGATACGCAGTATTTT.

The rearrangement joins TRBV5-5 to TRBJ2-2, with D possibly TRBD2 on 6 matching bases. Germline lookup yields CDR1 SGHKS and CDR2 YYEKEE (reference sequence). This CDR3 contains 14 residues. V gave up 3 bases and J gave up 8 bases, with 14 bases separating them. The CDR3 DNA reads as TGTGCCAGCAGCTACTACGGGGGAGAGGGGGAGCTGTTTTTT. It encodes CASSYYGGEGELFF.

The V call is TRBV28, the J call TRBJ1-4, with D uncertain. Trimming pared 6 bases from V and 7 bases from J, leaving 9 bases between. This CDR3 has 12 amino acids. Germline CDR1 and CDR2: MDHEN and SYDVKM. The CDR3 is CASRFRAEKLFF. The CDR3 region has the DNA TGTGCCAGCAGGTTTCGGGCTGAAAAACTGTTTTTT.

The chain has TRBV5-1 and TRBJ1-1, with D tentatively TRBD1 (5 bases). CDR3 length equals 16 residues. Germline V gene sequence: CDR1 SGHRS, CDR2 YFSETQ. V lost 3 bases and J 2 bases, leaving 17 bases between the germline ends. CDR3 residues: CASSSRDGEVNTEAFF. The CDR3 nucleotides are TGCGCCAGCAGCTCCCGGGACGGTGAGGTAAACACTGAAGCTTTCTTT.

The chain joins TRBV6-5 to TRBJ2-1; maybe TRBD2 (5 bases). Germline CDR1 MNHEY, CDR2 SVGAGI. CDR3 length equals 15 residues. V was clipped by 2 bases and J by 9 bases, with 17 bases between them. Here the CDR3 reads CASSYAGLTGCEQFF. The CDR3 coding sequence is TGTGCCAGCAGTTACGCCGGATTGACGGGGTGTGAGCAGTTCTTC.

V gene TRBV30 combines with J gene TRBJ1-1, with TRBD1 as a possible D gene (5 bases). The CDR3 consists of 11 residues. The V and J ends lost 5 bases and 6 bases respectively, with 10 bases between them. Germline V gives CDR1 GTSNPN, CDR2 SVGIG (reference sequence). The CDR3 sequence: CAWGGTAEAFF. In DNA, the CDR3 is TGTGCCTGGGGGGGGACGGCTGAAGCTTTCTTT.

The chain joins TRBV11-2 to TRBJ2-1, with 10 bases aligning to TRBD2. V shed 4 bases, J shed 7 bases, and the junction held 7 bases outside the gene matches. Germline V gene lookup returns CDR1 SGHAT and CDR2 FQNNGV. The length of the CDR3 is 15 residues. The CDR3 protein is CASSSAGGPSNEQFF. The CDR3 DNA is TGTGCCAGCAGCTCAGCGGGAGGGCCATCGAATGAGCAGTTCTTC.